Listed below are T cell receptor beta chains from one sample, sequenced in a study of CD8 T cells in Susac syndrome. MiXCR, applied by TCRdb to the immunoSEQ multiplex PCR reads, yields one record per CDR3 protein. The data show 250,000 to 300,000 distinct CDR3 sequences, approximately 84% seen once. What was sequenced was CD8+ T cells from PBMCs. The receptors originated from a human donor with multiple sclerosis. Each CDR3 is given with its conserved first and last residue. D genes are given only for firm matches. Size values are once, few and many counts, or a class for expanded clones, and some rows have none.

TRBV14	TRBJ1-1	NA	NA	CASSQRAGTEAFF	TGTGCCAGCAGCCAAAGGGCGGGCACTGAAGCTTTCTTT
TRBV6-1	TRBJ2-1	TRBD2	NA	CASRLAAYNEQFF	TGTGCCAGCCGACTAGCGGCCTACAATGAGCAGTTCTTC
TRBV7-2	TRBJ2-3	NA	once	CASSLNLGELWSNTDTQYF	TGTGCCAGCAGCTTAAATTTGGGGGAGCTCTGGTCGAACACAGATACGCAGTATTTT
TRBV3-1	TRBJ2-2	TRBD2	NA	CASSPLNREASGELFF	TGTGCCAGCAGCCCACTTAATCGGGAGGCGAGCGGGGAGCTGTTTTTT
TRBV28	TRBJ2-5	TRBD2	NA	CTSSSGPGGDF	TGTACCAGCAGTTCCGGCCCTGGGGGGGACTTC
TRBV20-1	TRBJ2-7	TRBD1	NA	CSARDWTGTYYEQYF	TGCAGTGCTAGAGATTGGACAGGGACCTACTACGAGCAGTACTTC
TRBV9	TRBJ2-3	NA	NA	CASSGSAADTQYF	TGTGCCAGCAGCGGGAGCGCCGCAGATACGCAGTATTTT
TRBV30	TRBJ2-1	TRBD2	NA	CAFLREVSYNEQFF	TGTGCCTTCCTGCGGGAGGTCTCCTACAATGAGCAGTTCTTC
TRBV10-3	TRBJ2-7	TRBD2	NA	CAVTRTSGAYEQYF	TGTGCCGTAACTAGGACTAGCGGGGCCTACGAGCAGTACTTC
TRBV28	TRBJ1-2	NA	NA	CAILGRNYGYTF	TGTGCCATCTTGGGACGGAACTATGGCTACACCTTC
TRBV21-1	TRBJ1-5	NA	NA	CASSSKLAPDQPQHF	TGTGCCAGCAGCAGCAAATTGGCTCCCGATCAGCCCCAGCATTTT
TRBV6-6	TRBJ2-2	NA	NA	CASSYHPGGHTGELFF	TGTGCCAGCAGTTACCACCCCGGGGGGCACACCGGGGAGCTGTTTTTT
TRBV7-9	TRBJ1-1	TRBD1	NA	CASSLGDREYTEAFF	TGTGCCAGCAGCTTAGGAGACAGGGAGTACACTGAAGCTTTCTTT